A few counts support the clone carrying this T cell receptor beta chain. What it recognizes is unknown. Only in-frame clones appear in the TCRdb table, and some are missing; sequencing was by immunoSEQ multiplex PCR. There are about 34,000 clones in the sample; 55% to 80% occur only once, and almost 40% lies in the top ten. These data belong to a study of T cells in tumors after PD-1 blockade. Study background: Excluded were patients with checkpoint blockade, immunosuppressants, or radiotherapy or other anti-cancer therapy within 4 weeks. On average, peripheral blood gave 110,000 or so TCR templates and under 40,000 unique clonotypes. The study, taken as a whole, reports: Peripheral recruitment is suggested, as some novel exhausted tumor clones were in pre-treatment blood.

V gave up 2 bases and J gave up 4 bases, with 11 bases separating them. CDR1 and CDR2 (germline): MNHEY, SVGEGT. This CDR3 region has 15 residues. Template: tumor biopsy or peripheral blood genomic DNA, roughly 616-6,500 ng per sample. Material: PBMCs, obtained after anti-PD-1 treatment. J is TRBJ2-2 and V is TRBV6-2 or TRBV6-3; no clear D gene. This TCR was sampled from a human donor with basal cell carcinoma. The CDR3 DNA reads as TGTGCCAGCAGTTACAGCAGGTTGAGCACCGGGGAGCTGTTTTTT. Protein: CASSYSRLSTGELFF.